The 19 T cell receptor beta chains in this list originate from one sample, sequenced in a study of blood T cell repertoires in COVID-19. Sequencing used immunoSEQ multiplex PCR; TCRdb keeps in-frame clones, though not all of them. The table includes about 190,000 clones, around nine tenths detected once. The sequenced sample was peripheral blood. All receptors derive from a man aged 25-40 years with acute or convalescent COVID-19.

This chain links TRBV2 with TRBJ1-3; D perhaps matches TRBD1 (6 bases). Trimming took off 8 bases at V and 8 bases at J, with 13 bases between the two ends. Germline V gene sequence: CDR1 SNHLY, CDR2 FYNNEI. CDR3 length: 12 residues. CDR3 region: CASDRIKDTIYF. CDR3 DNA sequence: TGTGCCAGCGACAGGATTAAGGACACCATATATTTT.

This chain uses TRBV21-1 with TRBJ2-7; the table's D call of TRBD2 was not tested on the DNA. TRBV21-1 is recorded as a pseudogene. The CDR3 has 13 residues. The CDR3 loop reads CASSKARKNEQYF. In DNA, the CDR3 is TGTGCCAGCAGCAAAGCGCGAAAGAACGAGCAGTACTTC.

This chain joins TRBV9 and TRBJ2-1; no firm D call. The CDR3 totals 13 residues. Germline V CDR1 and CDR2: SGDLS, YYNGEE. V was pared by 0 bases and J by 2 bases, with 3 bases between. The CDR3 DNA reads as TGTGCCAGCAGCGTAGCTACCTACAATGAGCAGTTCTTC. Amino acid sequence: CASSVATYNEQFF.

V is TRBV6-5 and J is TRBJ2-1; 8 bases match TRBD1. The CDR3 loop spans 12 amino acids. From germline, CDR1 is MNHEY and CDR2 SVGAGI. After removal of 10 bases from V and 15 bases from J, the junction contained 14 bases not matched to a gene. CDR3 nucleotide sequence: TGTGCCACCGCGACAGGGGCCGGTGTGCCGTTCTTC. This gives the protein CATATGAGVPFF.

The chain is built from TRBV4-1 and TRBJ2-2, with 10 bases identical to TRBD2. The CDR3 consists of 19 residues. With V trimmed by 4 bases and J by 5 bases, 16 bases remained unmatched. Germline assignment: CDR1 MGHRA and CDR2 YSYEKL. CDR3 region: CASSRHHLPGTSETGELFF. CDR3 in DNA: TGCGCCAGCAGCCGTCATCATCTTCCCGGGACTAGCGAAACCGGGGAGCTGTTTTTT.

The rearrangement links TRBV14 to TRBJ1-5; 7 bases agree with TRBD1. V gave up 4 bases and J gave up 2 bases; unmatched junction bases: 5. This CDR3 region has 15 residues. Looked up from germline, CDR1 is SGHDN and CDR2 is FVKESK. The CDR3 loop is CASSPGGKGNQPQHF. In DNA, the CDR3 is TGTGCCAGCAGCCCAGGGGGAAAAGGCAATCAGCCCCAGCATTTT.

The rearrangement uses TRBV29-1 and TRBJ2-5; TRBD2 matches at 9 bases. Trimming at V came to 1 base and at J to 2 bases, leaving 5 bases not matched to a gene. CDR1 and CDR2 from the germline V gene are SQVTM and ANQGSEA. The CDR3 runs to 15 residues. The CDR3 sequence: CSVEGTLAGQETQYF. The CDR3 DNA follows: TGCAGCGTTGAAGGGACGCTAGCGGGGCAAGAGACCCAGTACTTC.

The chain has TRBV5-1 and TRBJ2-2; 9 nucleotides match TRBD2. Germline trimming cut 2 bases from V and 5 bases from J; bases unmatched to any gene: 7. CDR1 SGHRS and CDR2 YFSETQ come from the germline V gene. CDR3 length: 16 residues. The chain's CDR3 is CASSFRSGRRTGELFF. The CDR3 DNA is TGCGCCAGCAGCTTCCGTAGCGGGAGAAGGACCGGGGAGCTGTTTTTT.

V and J are TRBV7-3 and TRBJ2-3, with 10 bases identical to TRBD2. The CDR3 contains 14 residues. With 5 bases clipped from V and 8 bases from J, the junction kept 7 bases outside the gene matches. Germline V lookup: CDR1 SGHTA, CDR2 FQGTGA. In DNA form, the CDR3 reads TGTGCCAGCAGCCCTAGCGGGGGTAGGGGTACGCAGTATTTT. As protein: CASSPSGGRGTQYF.

V is TRBV7-2 and J is TRBJ1-5, with TRBD1 matching over 8 bases. Germline trimming cut 5 bases from V and 1 base from J; bases unmatched to any gene: 4. CDR1 and CDR2 (germline): SGHTA, FQGNSA. The length of the CDR3 is 15 residues. CDR3 sequence: CASSLTGVSNQPQHF. CDR3 nucleotide sequence: TGTGCCAGCAGCCTGACAGGGGTCAGCAATCAGCCCCAGCATTTT.

This clone was observed a single time. The chain uses TRBV10-3 and TRBJ1-2, with a weak D call TRBD1 (5 bases). CDR3 length: 14 residues. In germline, CDR1 is ENHRY, CDR2 SYGVKD. The V and J ends lost 0 bases and 8 bases respectively, with 13 bases between them. CDR3 in amino acids: CAISESSGIGGYTF. CDR3 nucleotides: TGTGCCATCAGTGAGTCGTCAGGGATTGGGGGCTACACCTTC.

J is TRBJ2-1 and V is TRBV3-1 (or the pseudogene TRBV3-2), with D perhaps matching TRBD2 (5 bases). Germline values: CDR1 LGHDT, CDR2 YNNKEL (reference sequence). The CDR3 has 15 amino acids. With 3 bases removed from V and 0 bases from J, the gap between germline ends came to 9 bases. The CDR3 DNA sequence: TGTGCCAGCAGCCAGAGGGTAGTCTCCTACAATGAGCAGTTCTTC. Residues: CASSQRVVSYNEQFF.

This clone appeared once. This rearrangement joins TRBV5-1 to TRBJ2-3; 11 bases fit TRBD2. This CDR3 comprises 14 residues. Germline V gene lookup returns CDR1 SGHRS and CDR2 YFSETQ. V lost 4 bases, J lost 3 bases, and 1 base stayed unmatched. CDR3 in amino acids: CASSRLAGTDTQYF. The CDR3, as DNA: TGCGCCAGCAGCCGACTAGCGGGGACAGATACGCAGTATTTT.

The rearrangement links TRBV18 to TRBJ2-4; perhaps TRBD2 as D (6 bases). CDR3 length equals 18 residues. V gave up 1 base and J gave up 0 bases, with 16 bases separating them. Germline V gene data show CDR1 as KGHSH and CDR2 as LQKENI. CDR3 sequence reads: CASSPRTGRGLAKNIQYF. CDR3 DNA: TGTGCCAGCTCACCACGTACGGGTCGGGGACTAGCCAAAAACATTCAGTACTTC.

The chain employs TRBV5-1 and TRBJ2-7; D is perhaps TRBD1 (5 bases). Looked up from germline, CDR1 is SGHRS and CDR2 is YFSETQ. Trimming took off 4 bases at V and 3 bases at J, with 17 bases between the two ends. This CDR3 spans 15 amino acids. The CDR3 sequence is CASSPSGAGIYEQYF. For the CDR3, the DNA is TGCGCCAGCAGCCCCTCAGGCGCAGGGATCTACGAGCAGTACTTC. The complete variable domain, with remaining parts taken from reference TRBV5-1 and TRBJ2-7, reads KAGVTQTPRYLIKTRGQQVTLSCSPISGHRSVSWYQQTPGQGLQFLFEYFSETQRNKGNFPGRFSGRQFSNSRSEMNVSTLELGDSALYLCASSPSGAGIYEQYFGPGTRLTVT.

The V gene is TRBV7-2, the J gene TRBJ2-3; 8 bases align to TRBD2. This CDR3 contains 17 residues. Germline values: CDR1 SGHTA, CDR2 FQGNSA. V lost 4 bases to trimming and J lost 2 bases; unmatched junction nucleotides: 11. CDR3 DNA: TGTGCCAGCAGCTCAACTAAGCGGGGGTTGAACACAGATACGCAGTATTTT. Its protein product is CASSSTKRGLNTDTQYF.

This chain links TRBV6-6 with TRBJ2-6; D is possibly TRBD1 (5 bases). Germline V CDR1 and CDR2: MNHNY, SVGAGI (reference sequence). CDR3 length equals 19 residues. The V end was cut by 5 bases, the J end by 1 base, with 21 bases between. The chain's CDR3 is CASSPAGHAIKSGANVLTF. The CDR3 DNA is TGTGCCAGCAGTCCTGCTGGACACGCTATAAAATCTGGGGCCAACGTCCTGACTTTC.

V gene TRBV6-6 combines with J gene TRBJ1-1; 10 bases fit TRBD1. There are 15 residues in the CDR3. V lost 1 base, J lost 6 bases, and 5 bases stayed unmatched. Germline CDR1 reads MNHNY; CDR2 reads SVGAGI (reference sequence). The CDR3 loop reads CASSYYGQGGSEAFF. In DNA, the CDR3 is TGTGCCAGCAGTTACTATGGACAGGGGGGCTCTGAAGCTTTCTTT.

V is TRBV29-1 and J is TRBJ2-2; 7 bases match TRBD2. The CDR3 is 13 amino acids. CDR1 is SQVTM and CDR2 is ANQGSEA in the germline V gene. Unmatched junction bases numbered 1, after V lost 6 bases and J lost 0 bases. CDR3 nucleotides: TGCAGCGTAGGACTAGCGAACACCGGGGAGCTGTTTTTT. Its protein is CSVGLANTGELFF.